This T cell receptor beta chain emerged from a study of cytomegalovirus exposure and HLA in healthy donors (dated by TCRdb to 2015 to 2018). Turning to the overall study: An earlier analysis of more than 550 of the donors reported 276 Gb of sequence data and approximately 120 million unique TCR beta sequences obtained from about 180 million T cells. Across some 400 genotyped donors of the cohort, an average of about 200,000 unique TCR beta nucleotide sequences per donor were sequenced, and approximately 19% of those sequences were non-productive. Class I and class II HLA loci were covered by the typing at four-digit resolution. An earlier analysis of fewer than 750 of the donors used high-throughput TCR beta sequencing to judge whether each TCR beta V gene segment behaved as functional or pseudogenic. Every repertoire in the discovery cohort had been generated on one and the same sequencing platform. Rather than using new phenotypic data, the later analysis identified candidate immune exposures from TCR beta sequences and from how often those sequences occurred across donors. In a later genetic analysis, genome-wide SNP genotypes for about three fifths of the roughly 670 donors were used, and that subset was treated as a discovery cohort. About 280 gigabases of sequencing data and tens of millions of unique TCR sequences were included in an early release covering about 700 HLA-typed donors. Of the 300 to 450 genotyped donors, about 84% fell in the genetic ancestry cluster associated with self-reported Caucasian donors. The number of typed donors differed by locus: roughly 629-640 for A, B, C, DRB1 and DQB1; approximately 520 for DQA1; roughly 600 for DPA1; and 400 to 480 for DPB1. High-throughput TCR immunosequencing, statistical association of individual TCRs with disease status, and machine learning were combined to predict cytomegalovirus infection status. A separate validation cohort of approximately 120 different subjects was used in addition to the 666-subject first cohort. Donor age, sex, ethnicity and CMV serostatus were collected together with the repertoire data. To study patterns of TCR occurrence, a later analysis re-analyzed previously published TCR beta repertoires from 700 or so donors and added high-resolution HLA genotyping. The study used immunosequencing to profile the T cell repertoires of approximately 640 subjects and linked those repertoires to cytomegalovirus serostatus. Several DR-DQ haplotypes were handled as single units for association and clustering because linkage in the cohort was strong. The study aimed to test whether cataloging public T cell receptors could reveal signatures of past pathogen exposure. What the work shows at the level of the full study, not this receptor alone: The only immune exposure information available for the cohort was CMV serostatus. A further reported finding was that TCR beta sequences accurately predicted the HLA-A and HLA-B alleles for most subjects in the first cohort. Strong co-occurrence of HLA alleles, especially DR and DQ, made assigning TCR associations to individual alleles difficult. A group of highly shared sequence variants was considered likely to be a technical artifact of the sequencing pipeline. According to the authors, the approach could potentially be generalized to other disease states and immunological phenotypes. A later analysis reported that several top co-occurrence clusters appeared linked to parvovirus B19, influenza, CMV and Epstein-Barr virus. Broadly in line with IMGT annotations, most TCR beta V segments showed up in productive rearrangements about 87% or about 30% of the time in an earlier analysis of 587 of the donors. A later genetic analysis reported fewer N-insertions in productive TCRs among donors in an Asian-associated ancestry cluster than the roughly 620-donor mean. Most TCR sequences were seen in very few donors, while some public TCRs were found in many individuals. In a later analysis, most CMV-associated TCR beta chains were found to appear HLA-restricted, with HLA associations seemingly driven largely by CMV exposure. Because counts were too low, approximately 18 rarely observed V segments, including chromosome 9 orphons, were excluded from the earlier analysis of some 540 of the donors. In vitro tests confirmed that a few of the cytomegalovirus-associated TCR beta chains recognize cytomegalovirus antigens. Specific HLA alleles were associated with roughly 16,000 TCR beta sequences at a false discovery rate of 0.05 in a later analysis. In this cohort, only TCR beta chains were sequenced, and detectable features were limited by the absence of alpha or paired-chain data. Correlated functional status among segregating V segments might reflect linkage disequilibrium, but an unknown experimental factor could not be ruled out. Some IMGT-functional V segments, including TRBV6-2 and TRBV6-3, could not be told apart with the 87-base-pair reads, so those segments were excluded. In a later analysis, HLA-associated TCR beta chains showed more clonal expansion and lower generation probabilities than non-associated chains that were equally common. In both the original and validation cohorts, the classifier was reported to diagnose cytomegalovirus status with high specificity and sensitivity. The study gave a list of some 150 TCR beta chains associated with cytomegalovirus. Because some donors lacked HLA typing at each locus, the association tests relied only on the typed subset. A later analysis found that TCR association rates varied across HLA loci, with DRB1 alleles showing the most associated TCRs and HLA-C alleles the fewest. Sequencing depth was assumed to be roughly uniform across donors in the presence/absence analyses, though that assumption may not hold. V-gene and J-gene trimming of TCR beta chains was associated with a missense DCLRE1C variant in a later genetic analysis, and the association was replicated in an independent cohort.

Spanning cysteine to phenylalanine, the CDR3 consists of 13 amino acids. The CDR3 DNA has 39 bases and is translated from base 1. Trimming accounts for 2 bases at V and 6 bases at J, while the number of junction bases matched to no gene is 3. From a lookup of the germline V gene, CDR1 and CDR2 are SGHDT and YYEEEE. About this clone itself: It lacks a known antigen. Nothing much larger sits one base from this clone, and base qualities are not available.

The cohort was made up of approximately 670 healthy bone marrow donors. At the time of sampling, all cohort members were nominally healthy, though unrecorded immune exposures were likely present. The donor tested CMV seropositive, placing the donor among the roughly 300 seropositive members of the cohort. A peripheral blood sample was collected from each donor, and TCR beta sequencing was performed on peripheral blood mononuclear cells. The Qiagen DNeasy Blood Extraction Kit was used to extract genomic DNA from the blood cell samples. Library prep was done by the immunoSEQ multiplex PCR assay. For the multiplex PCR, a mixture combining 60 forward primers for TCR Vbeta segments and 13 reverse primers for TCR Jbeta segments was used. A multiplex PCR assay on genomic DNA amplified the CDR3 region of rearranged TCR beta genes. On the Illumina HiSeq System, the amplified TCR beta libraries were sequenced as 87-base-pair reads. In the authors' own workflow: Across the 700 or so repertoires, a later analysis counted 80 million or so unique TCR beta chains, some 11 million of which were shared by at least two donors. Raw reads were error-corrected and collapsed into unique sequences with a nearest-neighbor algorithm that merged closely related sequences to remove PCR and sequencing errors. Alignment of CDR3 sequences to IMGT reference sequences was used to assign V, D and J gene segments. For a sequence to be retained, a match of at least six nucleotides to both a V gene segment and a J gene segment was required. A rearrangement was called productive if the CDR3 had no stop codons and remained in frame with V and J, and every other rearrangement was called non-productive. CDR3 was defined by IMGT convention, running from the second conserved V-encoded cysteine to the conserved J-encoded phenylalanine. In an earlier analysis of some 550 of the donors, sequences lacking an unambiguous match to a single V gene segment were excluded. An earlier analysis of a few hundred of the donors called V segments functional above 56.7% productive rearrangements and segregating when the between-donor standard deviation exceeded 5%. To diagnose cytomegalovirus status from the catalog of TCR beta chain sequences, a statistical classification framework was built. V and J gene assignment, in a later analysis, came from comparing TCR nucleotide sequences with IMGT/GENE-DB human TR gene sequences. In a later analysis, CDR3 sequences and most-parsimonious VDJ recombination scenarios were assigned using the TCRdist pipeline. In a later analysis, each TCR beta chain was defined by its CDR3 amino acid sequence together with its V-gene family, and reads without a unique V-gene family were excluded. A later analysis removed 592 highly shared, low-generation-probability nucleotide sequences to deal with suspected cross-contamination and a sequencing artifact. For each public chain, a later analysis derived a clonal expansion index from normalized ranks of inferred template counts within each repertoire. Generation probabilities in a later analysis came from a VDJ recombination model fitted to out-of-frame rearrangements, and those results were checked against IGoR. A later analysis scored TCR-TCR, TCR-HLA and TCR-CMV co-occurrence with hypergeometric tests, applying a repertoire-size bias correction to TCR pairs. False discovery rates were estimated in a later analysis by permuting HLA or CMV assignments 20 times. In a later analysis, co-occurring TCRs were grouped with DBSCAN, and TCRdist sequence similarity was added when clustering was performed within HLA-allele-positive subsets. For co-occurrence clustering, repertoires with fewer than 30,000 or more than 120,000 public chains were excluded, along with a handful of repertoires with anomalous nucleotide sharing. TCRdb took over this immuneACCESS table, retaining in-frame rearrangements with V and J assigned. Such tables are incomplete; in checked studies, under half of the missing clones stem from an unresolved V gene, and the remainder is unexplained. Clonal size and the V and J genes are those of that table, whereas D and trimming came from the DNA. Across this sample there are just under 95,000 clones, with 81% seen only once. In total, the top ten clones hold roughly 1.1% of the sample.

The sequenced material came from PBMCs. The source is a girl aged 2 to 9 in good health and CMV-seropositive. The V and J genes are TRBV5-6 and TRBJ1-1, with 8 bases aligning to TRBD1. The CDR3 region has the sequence CASSFTTGAEAFF. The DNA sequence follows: TGTGCCAGCAGCTTTACGACAGGGGCTGAAGCTTTCTTT.